These T cell receptor beta chains were read from a single sample in a study of identifying expanded T cells in peripheral blood. Produced via immunoSEQ multiplex PCR; TCRdb's table is partial and in-frame only. This table holds approximately 100,000 clones, around 89% found once. Sequenced sample: blood. The source of these receptors is a person between 18 and 75 years old in good health. The CDR3 runs from the conserved cysteine through the conserved F or W. Each record gives: clone size, V gene, J gene, D gene, CDR3 protein, CDR3 DNA. The D gene is left open where the match is weak. Clone size is stated in some rows and not others, as once, few, many or a class when expanded.

size: NA; V: TRBV5-8; J: TRBJ2-3; D: NA; CDR3: CASSGPGDTQYF; DNA: TGTGCCAGCAGCGGGCCCGGAGATACGCAGTATTTT
size: NA; V: TRBV28; J: TRBJ1-5; D: NA; CDR3: CASSLAHHNNQPQHF; DNA: TGTGCCAGCAGTTTAGCCCACCATAACAATCAGCCCCAGCATTTT
size: few; V: TRBV20-1; J: TRBJ2-2; D: NA; CDR3: CSADQDGELFF; DNA: TGCAGTGCTGACCAGGACGGGGAGCTGTTTTTT
size: NA; V: TRBV5-8; J: TRBJ1-1; D: NA; CDR3: CASSHPTGNTEAFF; DNA: TGTGCCAGCAGCCACCCGACAGGGAACACTGAAGCTTTCTTT
size: NA; V: TRBV6-5; J: TRBJ2-1; D: TRBD1; CDR3: CASSPLTGLNNEQFF; DNA: TGTGCCAGCAGTCCTTTGACAGGGCTGAACAATGAGCAGTTCTTC
size: NA; V: TRBV9; J: TRBJ1-5; D: NA; CDR3: CASSVVSTPVYSNQPQHF; DNA: TGTGCCAGCAGCGTAGTCTCCACTCCGGTGTATAGCAATCAGCCCCAGCATTTT
size: NA; V: TRBV6-1; J: TRBJ2-2; D: TRBD1; CDR3: CASSGDRGGAGELFF; DNA: TGTGCCAGCAGTGGAGACAGGGGTGGGGCCGGGGAGCTGTTTTTT
size: NA; V: TRBV6-1; J: TRBJ1-2; D: NA; CDR3: CASSEPPVPSGGYTF; DNA: TGTGCCAGCAGTGAACCCCCCGTCCCCTCGGGGGGCTACACCTTC
size: NA; V: TRBV7-9; J: TRBJ1-2; D: NA; CDR3: CASSFSFSGYTF; DNA: TGTGCCAGCAGCTTCAGTTTCAGTGGCTACACCTTC
size: NA; V: TRBV27; J: TRBJ1-2; D: NA; CDR3: CASRGQGGYTF; DNA: TGTGCCAGCAGGGGGCAAGGAGGCTACACCTTC
size: NA; V: TRBV28; J: TRBJ2-7; D: TRBD1; CDR3: CASFPQARSRGLGYEQYF; DNA: TGTGCCAGCTTCCCCCAAGCGCGATCCAGGGGGCTAGGTTACGAGCAGTACTTC
size: once; V: TRBV6-6; J: TRBJ1-6; D: NA; CDR3: CASSYSLKGGNSPLHF; DNA: TGTGCCAGCAGTTACTCTTTAAAGGGTGGTAATTCACCCCTCCACTTT
size: few; V: TRBV6-5; J: TRBJ2-2; D: NA; CDR3: CASSYFGNTGELFF; DNA: TGTGCCAGCAGTTATTTCGGGAACACCGGGGAGCTGTTTTTT
size: once; V: TRBV19; J: TRBJ1-2; D: NA; CDR3: CASSISGTYGYTF; DNA: TGTGCCAGTAGTATTTCAGGGACCTATGGCTACACCTTC
size: once; V: TRBV5-6; J: TRBJ1-4; D: NA; CDR3: CASSFPQRGATNEKLFF; DNA: TGTGCCAGCAGCTTTCCTCAGAGGGGAGCAACTAATGAAAAACTGTTTTTT
size: NA; V: TRBV7-2; J: TRBJ2-1; D: NA; CDR3: CASSPDFNEQFF; DNA: TGTGCCAGCAGCCCGGACTTTAATGAGCAGTTCTTC
size: NA; V: TRBV21-1; J: TRBJ2-1; D: NA; CDR3: CASSKGENEQFF; DNA: TGTGCCAGCAGCAAAGGGGAGAATGAGCAGTTCTTC
size: NA; V: TRBV28; J: TRBJ2-2; D: TRBD1; CDR3: CASSRPVTGEFGELFF; DNA: TGTGCCAGCAGTCGACCTGTAACAGGGGAATTCGGGGAGCTGTTTTTT
size: NA; V: TRBV9; J: TRBJ2-1; D: TRBD2; CDR3: CASSVGSGGAVNEQFF; DNA: TGTGCCAGCAGCGTAGGGAGCGGGGGGGCCGTCAATGAGCAGTTCTTC
size: once; V: TRBV7-2; J: TRBJ2-3; D: NA; CDR3: CASSRWGDTQYF; DNA: TGTGCCAGCAGCCGATGGGGGGATACGCAGTATTTT
size: NA; V: TRBV6-5; J: TRBJ2-2; D: NA; CDR3: CASSYYPGTGELFF; DNA: TGTGCCAGCAGTTATTATCCGGGGACCGGGGAGCTGTTTTTT
size: NA; V: TRBV5-1; J: TRBJ2-6; D: NA; CDR3: CASSLAVIGSGANVLTF; DNA: TGCGCCAGCAGCTTGGCCGTCATTGGGAGCGGGGCCAACGTCCTGACTTTC
size: NA; V: TRBV6-5; J: TRBJ1-1; D: NA; CDR3: CASRKPFTEAFF; DNA: TGTGCCAGCAGAAAACCCTTCACTGAAGCTTTCTTT
size: NA; V: TRBV4-3; J: TRBJ2-4; D: TRBD2; CDR3: CASSQEMGGRNIQYF; DNA: TGCGCCAGCAGCCAAGAAATGGGGGGGAGAAACATTCAGTACTTC